This T cell receptor (beta chain) was observed in a study of T cells after yellow fever vaccination. Concerning this clonotype: The antigen is unknown.

Template-switching 5'RACE yielded the TCR cDNA; a universal primer site and UMIs were added in the process. TCRdb re-analysed the 5' RACE reads in MiXCR, keeping a single row per CDR3 protein. The sample lists 250,000 to 400,000 distinct CDR3 sequences, around 4.5% seen once, with 19% in the top ten. Findings of the study overall: Clones that expanded after primary vaccination mostly reappeared after the booster (96% CD4, roughly 87% CD8). Contamination of FACS-sorted repertoires by abundant clonotypes from the bulk population could occur.

With V trimmed by 1 base and J by 5 bases, 6 bases remained unmatched. This CDR3 spans 16 amino acids. Germline CDR1 is DFQATT and CDR2 is SNEGSKA (reference sequence). The sample was PBMCs, taken 15 days after the yellow fever booster vaccination. J is TRBJ2-5 and V is TRBV20-1; TRBD2 matches 14 bases. The source is a man between 18 and 35 years old who received the YFV17D yellow fever vaccine. This CDR3 reads CSARGTSGGRRETQYF. CDR3 nucleotide sequence: TGCAGTGCTAGAGGGACTAGCGGGGGGCGGAGGGAGACCCAGTACTTC.